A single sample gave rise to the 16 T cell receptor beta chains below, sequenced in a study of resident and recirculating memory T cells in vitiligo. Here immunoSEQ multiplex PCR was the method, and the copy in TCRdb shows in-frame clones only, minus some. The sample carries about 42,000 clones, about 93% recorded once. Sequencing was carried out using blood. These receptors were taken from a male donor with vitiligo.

CDR3 DNA: TGTGCCTGGCAGGGGGGCTTTTATCAGCCCCAGCATTTT. It codes for CAWQGGFYQPQHF. The chain couples TRBV30 to TRBJ1-5; 7 nucleotides match TRBD1. In germline, CDR1 is GTSNPN, CDR2 SVGIG (reference sequence). Unmatched junction bases numbered 6, after V lost 5 bases and J lost 5 bases. This CDR3 contains 13 residues.

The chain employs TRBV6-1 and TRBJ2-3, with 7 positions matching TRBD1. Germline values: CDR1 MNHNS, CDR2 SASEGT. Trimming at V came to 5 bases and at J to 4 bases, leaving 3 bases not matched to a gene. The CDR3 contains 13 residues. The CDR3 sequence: CASSQQGSDTQYF. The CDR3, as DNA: TGTGCCAGCAGTCAACAGGGGTCAGATACGCAGTATTTT.

The DNA for the CDR3 is TGTGCCAGCAGGCCACAGGGAACCGGGGAGCTGTTTTTT. Protein product: CASRPQGTGELFF. The chain combines TRBV2 with TRBJ2-2; the D gene is possibly TRBD1 (6 bases). V gave up 6 bases and J gave up 5 bases, with 10 bases separating them. The germline CDR1 and CDR2 sequences are SNHLY and FYNNEI. This CDR3 comprises 13 residues. The complete variable domain, with remaining parts taken from reference TRBV2 and TRBJ2-2, reads EPEVTQTPSHQVTQMGQEVILRCVPISNHLYFYWYRQILGQKVEFLVSFYNNEISEKSEIFDDQFSVERPDGSNFTLKIRSTKLEDSAMYFCASRPQGTGELFFGEGSRLTVL.

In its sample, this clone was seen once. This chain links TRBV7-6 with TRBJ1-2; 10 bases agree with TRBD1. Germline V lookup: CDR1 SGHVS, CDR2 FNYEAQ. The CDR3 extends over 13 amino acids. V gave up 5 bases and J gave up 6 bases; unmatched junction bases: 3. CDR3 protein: CASSEGQGNGYTF. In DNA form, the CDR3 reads TGTGCCAGCAGCGAGGGACAGGGGAATGGCTACACCTTC.

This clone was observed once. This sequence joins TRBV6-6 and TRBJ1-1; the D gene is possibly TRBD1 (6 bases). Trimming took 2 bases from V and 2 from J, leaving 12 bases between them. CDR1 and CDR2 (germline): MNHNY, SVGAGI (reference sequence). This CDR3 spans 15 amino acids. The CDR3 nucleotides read TGTGCCAGCAGTTACGAAAACAGGGAAAACACTGAAGCTTTCTTT. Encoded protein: CASSYENRENTEAFF.

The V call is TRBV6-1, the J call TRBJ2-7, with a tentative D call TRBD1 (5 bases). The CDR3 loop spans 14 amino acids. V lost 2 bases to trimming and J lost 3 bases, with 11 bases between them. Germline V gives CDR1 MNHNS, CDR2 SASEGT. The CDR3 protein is CASSEPDRNYEQYF. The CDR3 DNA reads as TGTGCCAGCAGTGAACCCGACAGAAACTACGAGCAGTACTTC.

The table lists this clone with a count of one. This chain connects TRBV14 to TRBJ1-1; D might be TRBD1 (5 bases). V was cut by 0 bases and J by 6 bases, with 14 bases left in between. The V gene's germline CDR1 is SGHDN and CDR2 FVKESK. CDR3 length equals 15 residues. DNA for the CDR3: TGTGCCAGCAGCCAAGACCCCATGGGGCTCGCTGAAGCTTTCTTT. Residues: CASSQDPMGLAEAFF.

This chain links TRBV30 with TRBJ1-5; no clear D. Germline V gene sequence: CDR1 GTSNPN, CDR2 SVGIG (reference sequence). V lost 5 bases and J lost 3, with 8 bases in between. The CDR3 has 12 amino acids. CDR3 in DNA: TGTGCCTGGTCGGAGTCCAATCAGCCCCAGCATTTT. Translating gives CAWSESNQPQHF.

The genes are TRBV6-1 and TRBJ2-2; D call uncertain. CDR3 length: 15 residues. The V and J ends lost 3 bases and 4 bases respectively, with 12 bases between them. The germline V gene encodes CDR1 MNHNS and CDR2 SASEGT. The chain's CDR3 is CASSDYRHSTGELFF. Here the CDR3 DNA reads TGTGCCAGCAGTGACTATAGACACTCCACCGGGGAGCTGTTTTTT.

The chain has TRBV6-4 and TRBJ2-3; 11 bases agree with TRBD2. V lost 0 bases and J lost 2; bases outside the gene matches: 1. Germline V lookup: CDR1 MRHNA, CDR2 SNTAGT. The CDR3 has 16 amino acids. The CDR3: CASSDSSGGATDTQYF. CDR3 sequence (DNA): TGTGCCAGCAGTGACTCTAGCGGGGGGGCCACAGATACGCAGTATTTT.

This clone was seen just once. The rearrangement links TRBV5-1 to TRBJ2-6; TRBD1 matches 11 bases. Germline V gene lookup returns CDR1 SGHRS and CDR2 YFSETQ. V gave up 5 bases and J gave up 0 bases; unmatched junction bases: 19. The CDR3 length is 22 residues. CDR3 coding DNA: TGCGCCAGCAGGGTGGCACCGGGGACAGGGGGGACTACTATCTCTGGGGCCAACGTCCTGACTTTC. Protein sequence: CASRVAPGTGGTTISGANVLTF.

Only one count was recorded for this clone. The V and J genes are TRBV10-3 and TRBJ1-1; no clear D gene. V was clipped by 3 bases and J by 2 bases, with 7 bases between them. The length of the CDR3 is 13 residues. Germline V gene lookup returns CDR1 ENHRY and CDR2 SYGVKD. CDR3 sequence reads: CAISEAGNTEAFF. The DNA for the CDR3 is TGTGCCATCAGTGAAGCAGGAAACACTGAAGCTTTCTTT.

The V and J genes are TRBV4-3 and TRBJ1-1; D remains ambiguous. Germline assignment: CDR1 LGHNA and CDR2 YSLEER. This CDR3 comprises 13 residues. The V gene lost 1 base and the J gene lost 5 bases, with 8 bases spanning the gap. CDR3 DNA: TGCGCCAGCAGCCAAGCCGAGGAAACTGAAGCTTTCTTT. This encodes CASSQAEETEAFF.

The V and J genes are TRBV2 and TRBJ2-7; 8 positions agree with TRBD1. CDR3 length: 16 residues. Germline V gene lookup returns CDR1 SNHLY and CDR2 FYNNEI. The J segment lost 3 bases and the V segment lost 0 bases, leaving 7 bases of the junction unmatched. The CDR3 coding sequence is TGTGCCAGCAGTGAAGCCGACGTCAGGGGGCTCTACGAGCAGTACTTC. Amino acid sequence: CASSEADVRGLYEQYF.

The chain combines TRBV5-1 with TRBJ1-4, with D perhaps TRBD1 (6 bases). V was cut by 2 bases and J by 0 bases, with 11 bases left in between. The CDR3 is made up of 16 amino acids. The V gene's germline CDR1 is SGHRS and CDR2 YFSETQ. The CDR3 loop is CASSFAGATTNEKLFF. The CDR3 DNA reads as TGCGCCAGCAGCTTCGCAGGGGCTACAACTAATGAAAAACTGTTTTTT.

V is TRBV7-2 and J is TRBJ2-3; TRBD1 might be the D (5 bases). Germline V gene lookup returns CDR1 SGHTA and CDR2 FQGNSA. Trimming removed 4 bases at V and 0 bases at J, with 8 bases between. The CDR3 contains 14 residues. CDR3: CASSSTASTDTQYF. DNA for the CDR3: TGTGCCAGCAGCTCGACAGCTAGCACAGATACGCAGTATTTT. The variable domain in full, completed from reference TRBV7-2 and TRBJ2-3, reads GAGVSQSPSNKVTEKGKDVELRCDPISGHTALYWYRQSLGQGLEFLIYFQGNSAPDKSGLPSDRFSAERTGGSVSTLTIQRTQQEDSAVYLCASSSTASTDTQYFGPGTRLTVL.